This T cell receptor beta chain was captured by sequencing in a study of T cell responses to AZD1222 COVID-19 vaccine. The CDR3 extends over 14 amino acids. With 5 bases removed from V and 2 bases from J, the gap between germline ends came to 10 bases. Germline lookup yields CDR1 LNHDA and CDR2 SQIVND (reference sequence). Profiling relied on immunoSEQ multiplex PCR, and the TCRdb table lists in-frame clones only, not all of them. The repertoire consists of tens of thousands of clones, with 86% occurring once and the leading ten covering 8.5% to 10%. The chain couples TRBV19 to TRBJ2-1; D is uncertain. The starting material was peripheral blood, obtained on day 0 of AZD1222 vaccination. The receptor comes from an adult in good health. DNA for the CDR3: TGTGCCAGTAGTGTACCGCCCACCTACAATGAGCAGTTCTTC. Protein: CASSVPPTYNEQFF. Full variable domain (outside the CDR3, taken from reference TRBV19 and TRBJ2-1): DGGITQSPKYLFRKEGQNVTLSCEQNLNHDAMYWYRQDPGQGLRLIYYSQIVNDFQKGDIAEGYSVSREKKESFPLTVTSAQKNPTAFYLCASSVPPTYNEQFFGPGTRLTVL.